This TCR beta chain was documented in a study of shared clonotypes between healthy human individuals. Overall study findings and caveats: The authors sampled blood alone, and tissue repertoires likely differ.

Adult Caucasians living in Nashville, Tennessee made up all of the donors. Comments on this clone: The antigen is undetermined.

This CDR3 region has 15 residues. Trimming pared 3 bases from V and 6 bases from J, leaving 16 bases between. Looked up from germline, CDR1 is SEHNR and CDR2 is FQNEAQ (reference sequence). Using immunoSEQ multiplex PCR, the repertoire was profiled, and TCRdb retains in-frame clones only, with some absent. Seen here are 980,000 or so clones, less than 85% observed once, and the top ten hold approximately 1.5%. This receptor was identified in a man in his late teens or twenties in good health. Sequencing was done on a sample of memory CD4+ T cells sorted from blood. Subset meaning: CD45RA-negative fraction. This sequence joins TRBV7-9 and TRBJ2-3; tentative D call: TRBD2 (5 bases). As DNA, the CDR3 is TGTGCCAGCAGCTTCGGGTTTCCAGAGGGCGATACGCAGTATTTT. Translation gives CASSFGFPEGDTQYF. Full variable domain (remainder filled in from reference TRBV7-9 and TRBJ2-3): DTGVSQNPRHKITKRGQNVTFRCDPISEHNRLYWYRQTLGQGPEFLTYFQNEAQLEKSRLLSDRFSAERPKGSFSTLEIQRTEQGDSAMYLCASSFGFPEGDTQYFGPGTRLTVL.